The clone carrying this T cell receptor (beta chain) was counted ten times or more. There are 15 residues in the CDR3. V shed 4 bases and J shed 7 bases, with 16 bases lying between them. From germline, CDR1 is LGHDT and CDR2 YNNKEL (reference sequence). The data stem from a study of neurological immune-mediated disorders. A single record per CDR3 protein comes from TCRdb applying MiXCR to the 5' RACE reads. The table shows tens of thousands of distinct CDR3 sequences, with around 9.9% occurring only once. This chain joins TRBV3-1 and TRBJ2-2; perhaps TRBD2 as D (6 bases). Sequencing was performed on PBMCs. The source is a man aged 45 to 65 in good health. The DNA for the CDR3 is TGTGCCAGCAGCCGCGGGACTGTTCTGGGCGGGGAGCTGTTTTTT. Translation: CASSRGTVLGGELFF. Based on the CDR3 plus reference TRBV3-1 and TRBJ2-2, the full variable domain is DTAVSQTPKYLVTQMGNDKSIKCEQNLGHDTMYWYKQDSKKFLKIMFSYNNKELIINETVPNRFSPKSPDKAHLNLHINSLELGDSAVYFCASSRGTVLGGELFFGEGSRLTVL.